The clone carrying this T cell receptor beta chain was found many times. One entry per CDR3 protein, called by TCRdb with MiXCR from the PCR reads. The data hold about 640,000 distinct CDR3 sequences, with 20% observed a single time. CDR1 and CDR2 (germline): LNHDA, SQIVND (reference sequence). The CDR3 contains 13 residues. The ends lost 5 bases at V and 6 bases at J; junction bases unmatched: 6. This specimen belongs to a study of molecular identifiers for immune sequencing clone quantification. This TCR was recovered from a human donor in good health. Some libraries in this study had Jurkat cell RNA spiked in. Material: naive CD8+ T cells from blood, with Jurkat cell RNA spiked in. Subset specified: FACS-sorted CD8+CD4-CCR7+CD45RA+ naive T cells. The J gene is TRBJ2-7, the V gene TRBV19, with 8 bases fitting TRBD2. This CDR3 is CASSRTSTSEQYF. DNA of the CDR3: TGTGCCAGTAGTCGGACTAGCACTTCCGAGCAGTACTTC.